The rows below give T cell receptor beta chains drawn from one sample of a study of blood T cell repertoires in COVID-19. Only in-frame clones appear in the TCRdb table, and some are missing; sequencing was by immunoSEQ multiplex PCR. The repertoire holds a few hundred thousand clones, around nine tenths seen once, with 3.9% in the top ten. What was sequenced was peripheral blood. These receptors originate from a woman aged 55-75 years with COVID-19, enrolled during active disease. CDR3s include the opening cysteine and the closing phenylalanine or tryptophan. Each record gives: J gene, V gene, clone size, D gene, CDR3 DNA, CDR3 protein. D genes are given only for firm matches. Clone size is given for some rows only: seen once, a few or many times, or a class if the clone is expanded.

>TRBJ1-4|TRBV5-5|NA|NA
TGTGCCAGCAGCTCAGGACAGAATGAAAAACTGTTTTTT
CASSSGQNEKLFF
>TRBJ1-5|TRBV28|NA|NA
TGTGCCAGCAGCTCCGTTCCCCAGCCCCAGCATTTT
CASSSVPQPQHF
>TRBJ1-4|TRBV7-2|NA|NA
TGTGCCAGCAGCTTACAGGCTTCCACCACAAAACTGTTTTTT
CASSLQASTTKLFF
>TRBJ2-2|TRBV28|few|TRBD1
TGTGCCAGCAGCCCCTATCCGGGGACAGGGTGGACCGGGGAGCTGTTTTTT
CASSPYPGTGWTGELFF
>TRBJ2-3|TRBV5-1|NA|NA
TGCGCCAGCAGCTTGCCGTCAGATACGCAGTATTTT
CASSLPSDTQYF
>TRBJ2-7|TRBV19|NA|NA
TGTGCCAGTAGTATACAGTTGGGGAGCTCCTACGAGCAGTACTTC
CASSIQLGSSYEQYF
>TRBJ1-1|TRBV7-2|NA|NA
TGTGCCAGCAGCGGTCGGACTGAAGCTTTCTTT
CASSGRTEAFF
>TRBJ1-2|TRBV15|once|NA
TGTGCCACCAGCAGAGATCGAGGGTTGGATGGCTACACCTTC
CATSRDRGLDGYTF
>TRBJ1-1|TRBV5-1|NA|NA
TGCGCCAGCAGCTTCCCACCGCGGGGGGCTGAAACCACTGAAGCTTTCTTT
CASSFPPRGAETTEAFF
>TRBJ1-1|TRBV7-9|NA|NA
TGTGCCAGCGTGCAGGGGTCGGAGAGCACTGAAGCTTTCTTT
CASVQGSESTEAFF
>TRBJ1-1|TRBV12-5|NA|NA
TGTGCTAGTGGTTTGACACCCCGGGGGGGCGAAGCTTTCTTT
CASGLTPRGGEAFF
>TRBJ1-1|TRBV28|NA|NA
TGTGCCAGCAGTTACTACACTGAAGCTTTCTTT
CASSYYTEAFF
>TRBJ2-1|TRBV19|NA|TRBD2
TGTGCCAGTAGCCAAAGCACTAGCGGGTACAATGAGCAGTTCTTC
CASSQSTSGYNEQFF
>TRBJ1-1|TRBV19|NA|TRBD1
TGTGCCAGTAGTATCGGCCCGGGACAGCTTGTTGAAGCTTTCTTT
CASSIGPGQLVEAFF
>TRBJ1-4|TRBV6-5|NA|TRBD1
TGTGCCAGCCGGGACAGGGTACGGGAAAAACTGTTTTTT
CASRDRVREKLFF
>TRBJ1-4|TRBV19|NA|NA
TGTGCCAGTAGTATAGGGGGGGTATTTGGCGGAAGAAAACTGTTTTTT
CASSIGGVFGGRKLFF
>TRBJ2-2|TRBV12-3/TRBV12-4|NA|NA
TGTGCCAGCAGTATAAGGGGATTTGGGGAGCTGTTTTTT
CASSIRGFGELFF
>TRBJ2-5|TRBV27|NA|TRBD2
TGTGCCAGCAGTTCGGGACTAGCGGGGACCCAAGAGACCCAGTACTTC
CASSSGLAGTQETQYF
>TRBJ2-3|TRBV7-9|NA|NA
TGTGCCAGCAGCCGATCTAATACAGATACGCAGTATTTT
CASSRSNTDTQYF
>TRBJ1-2|TRBV6-5|NA|TRBD1
TGTGCCAGCAGTTCCGGGACAGAGAATGGCTACACCTTC
CASSSGTENGYTF
>TRBJ1-6|TRBV7-2|NA|TRBD1
TGTGCCAGCAGCCTCAGGGGGGACTATAATTCACCCCTCCACTTT
CASSLRGDYNSPLHF
>TRBJ1-5|TRBV12-2|NA|NA
TGTGCAAGTCGCTTAAGACAGAGCAATCAGCCCCAGCATTTT
CASRLRQSNQPQHF
>TRBJ2-1|TRBV5-1|NA|NA
TGCGCCAGCAGCTTGGATAACAGGGATACCTACAATGAGCAGTTCTTC
CASSLDNRDTYNEQFF
>TRBJ2-5|TRBV5-1|NA|TRBD2
TGCGCCAGCAGCACCCGGACTAGTTTCGAGGCCCAGTACTTC
CASSTRTSFEAQYF
>TRBJ1-2|TRBV19|once|NA
TGTGCCAGTAAAAGACTCGACTATGGCTACACCTTC
CASKRLDYGYTF
>TRBJ2-1|TRBV5-1|NA|NA
TGCGCCAGCAGCTTGGCCCCCGGGAATCACAATGAGCAGTTCTTC
CASSLAPGNHNEQFF
>TRBJ2-7|TRBV12-3/TRBV12-4|NA|NA
TGTGCCAGCAGTTCGGGGGAGCAGTACTTC
CASSSGEQYF
>TRBJ2-3|TRBV27|NA|TRBD2
TGTGCCAGCAGTTTATATCTGGGGGGGGGCACAGATACGCAGTATTTT
CASSLYLGGGTDTQYF
>TRBJ1-6|TRBV5-1|NA|NA
TGCGCCAGCAGCTTGGATGCAGCCAGGGGTTCACCCCTCCACTTT
CASSLDAARGSPLHF
>TRBJ1-5|TRBV19|once|TRBD1
TGTGCCAGTAGTATGGACAGGGGGAGAGGTCAGCCCCAGCATTTT
CASSMDRGRGQPQHF
>TRBJ1-3|TRBV4-2|NA|NA
TGTGCCAGCAGCCATGTGGCAGGCGTCTCTGGAAACACCATATATTTT
CASSHVAGVSGNTIYF
>TRBJ2-5|TRBV5-4|NA|NA
TGTGCCAGCAGCTTGGAAGTGGGTAGCCAGACCCAGTACTTC
CASSLEVGSQTQYF
>TRBJ1-3|TRBV5-1|NA|TRBD1
TGCGCCAGCAGCCCAGACAGGGCTGGAAACACCATATATTTT
CASSPDRAGNTIYF
>TRBJ2-3|TRBV5-8|NA|TRBD2
TGTGCCAGCAGCACGGGACTAGCGGGATACACAGATACGCAGTATTTT
CASSTGLAGYTDTQYF
>TRBJ1-5|TRBV18|NA|TRBD1
TGTGCCAGCTCACCAAGCAGGGGGCTTCAGCCCCAGCATTTT
CASSPSRGLQPQHF
>TRBJ2-1|TRBV4-1|NA|NA
TGCGCCAGCGCACAGAACTCCTACAATGAGCAGTTCTTC
CASAQNSYNEQFF
>TRBJ1-1|TRBV7-2|few|NA
TGTGCCAGCAGAACTCAGGGGAACACTGAAGCTTTCTTT
CASRTQGNTEAFF